The present T cell receptor (beta chain) was sequenced within a study of blood T cell repertoires in COVID-19. As for the study in general: Acute and convalescent COVID-19 specimens originated in the United States, Italy and Spain.

The CDR3 loop spans 13 amino acids. From germline, CDR1 is MNHEY and CDR2 SVGAGI. Only in-frame clones appear in the TCRdb table, and some are missing; sequencing was by immunoSEQ multiplex PCR. The sample carries over 120,000 clones, around 90% recorded once. Concerning this clone: At one boundary the junction diverges from the germline segment, which might be a read error.

Sequencing used peripheral blood. The receptor was derived from a man between 65 and 80 years old with acute or convalescent COVID-19. The gene calls are TRBV6-5 and TRBJ2-1; 8 bases are a match to TRBD1. The CDR3 spells CTSTRGLYNEQFF. CDR3 DNA: TGTACCAGCACCAGGGGGCTGTACAATGAGCAGTTCTTC.